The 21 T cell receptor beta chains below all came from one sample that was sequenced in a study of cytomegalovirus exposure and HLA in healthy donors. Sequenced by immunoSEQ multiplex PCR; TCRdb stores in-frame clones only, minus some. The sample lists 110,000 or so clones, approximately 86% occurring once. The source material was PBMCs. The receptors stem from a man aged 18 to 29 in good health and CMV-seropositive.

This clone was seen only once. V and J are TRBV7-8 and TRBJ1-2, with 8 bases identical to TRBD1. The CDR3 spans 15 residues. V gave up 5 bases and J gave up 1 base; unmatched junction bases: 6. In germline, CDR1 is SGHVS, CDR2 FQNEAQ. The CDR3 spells CASSLNGQGNYGYTF. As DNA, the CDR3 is TGTGCCAGCAGCCTCAATGGACAGGGTAACTATGGCTACACCTTC. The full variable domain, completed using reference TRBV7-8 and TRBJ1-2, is GAGVSQSPRYKVAKRGQDVALRCDPISGHVSLFWYQQALGQGPEFLTYFQNEAQLDKSGLPSDRFFAERPEGSVSTLKIQRTQQEDSAVYLCASSLNGQGNYGYTFGSGTRLTVV.

In nucleotides, the CDR3 is TGTGCCAGCAGTGATCTAACAGTCTCCTATAATTCACCCCTCCACTTT. Its translation is CASSDLTVSYNSPLHF. The rearrangement joins TRBV2 to TRBJ1-6; no definite D call. This CDR3 has 16 amino acids. Germline V gene data show CDR1 as SNHLY and CDR2 as FYNNEI. Deletions cut 3 bases from V and 0 bases from J, with 9 bases between.

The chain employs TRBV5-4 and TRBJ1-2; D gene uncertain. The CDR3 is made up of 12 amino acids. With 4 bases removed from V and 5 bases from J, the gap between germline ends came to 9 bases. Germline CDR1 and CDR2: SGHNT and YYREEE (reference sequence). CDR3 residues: CASSHDNYGYTF. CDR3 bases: TGTGCCAGCAGCCACGACAATTATGGCTACACCTTC.

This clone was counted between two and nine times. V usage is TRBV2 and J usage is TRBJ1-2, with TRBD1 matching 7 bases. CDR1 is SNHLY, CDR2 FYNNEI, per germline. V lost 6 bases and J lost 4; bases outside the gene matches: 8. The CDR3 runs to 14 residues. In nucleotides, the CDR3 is TGTGCCAGCAGCGACGACAGGGAAGGCTATGGCTACACCTTC. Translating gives CASSDDREGYGYTF.

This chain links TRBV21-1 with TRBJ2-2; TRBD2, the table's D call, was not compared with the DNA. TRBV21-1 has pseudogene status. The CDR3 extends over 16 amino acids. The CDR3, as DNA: TGTGCCAGCAGCAAAGACGGGGAGGAGAACACCGGGGAGCTGTTTTTT. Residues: CASSKDGEENTGELFF.

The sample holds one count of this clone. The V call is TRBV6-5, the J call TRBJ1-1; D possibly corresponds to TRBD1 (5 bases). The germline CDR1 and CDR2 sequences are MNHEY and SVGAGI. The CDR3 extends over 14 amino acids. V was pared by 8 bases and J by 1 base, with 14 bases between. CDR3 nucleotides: TGTGCCAGCCGCGCCCTCACAGGGAACACTGAAGCTTTCTTT. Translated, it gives CASRALTGNTEAFF.

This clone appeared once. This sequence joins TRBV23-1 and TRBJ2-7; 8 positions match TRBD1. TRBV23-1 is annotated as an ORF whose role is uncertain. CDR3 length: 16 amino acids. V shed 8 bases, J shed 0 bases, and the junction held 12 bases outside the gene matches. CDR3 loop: CASESGQASLSYEQYF. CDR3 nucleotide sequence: TGCGCCAGCGAGTCGGGACAGGCGTCCCTCTCCTACGAGCAGTACTTC.

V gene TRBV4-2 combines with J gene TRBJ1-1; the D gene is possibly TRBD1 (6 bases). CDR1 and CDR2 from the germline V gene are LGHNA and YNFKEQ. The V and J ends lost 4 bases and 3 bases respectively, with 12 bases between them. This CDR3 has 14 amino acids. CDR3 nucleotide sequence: TGTGCCAGCAGCCTGACAGGAGTTGACACTGAAGCTTTCTTT. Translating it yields CASSLTGVDTEAFF.

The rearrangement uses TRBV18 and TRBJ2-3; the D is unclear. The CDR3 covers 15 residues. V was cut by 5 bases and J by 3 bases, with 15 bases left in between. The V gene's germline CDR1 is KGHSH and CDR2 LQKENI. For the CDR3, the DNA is TGTGCCAGCTCAGCCCGCCCCCCTAAGACAGATACGCAGTATTTT. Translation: CASSARPPKTDTQYF.

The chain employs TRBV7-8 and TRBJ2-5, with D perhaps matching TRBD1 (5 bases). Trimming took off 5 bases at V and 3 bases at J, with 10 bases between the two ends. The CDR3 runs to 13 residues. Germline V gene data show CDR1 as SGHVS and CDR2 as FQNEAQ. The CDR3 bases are TGTGCCAGCAGCCCTGGACAAAAAGAGACCCAGTACTTC. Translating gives CASSPGQKETQYF.

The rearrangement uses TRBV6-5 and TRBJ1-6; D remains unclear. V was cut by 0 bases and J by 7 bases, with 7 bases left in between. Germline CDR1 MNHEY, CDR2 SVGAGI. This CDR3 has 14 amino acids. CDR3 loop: CASSYSAVNSPLHF. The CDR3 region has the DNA TGTGCCAGCAGTTACTCGGCAGTCAATTCACCCCTCCACTTT.

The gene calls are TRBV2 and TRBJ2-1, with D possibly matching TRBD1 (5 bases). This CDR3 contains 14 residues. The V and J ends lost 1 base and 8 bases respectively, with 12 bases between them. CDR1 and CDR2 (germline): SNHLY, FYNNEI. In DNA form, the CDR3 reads TGTGCCAGCAGTGAAGAAGGGGTCGGCGATGAGCAGTTCTTC. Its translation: CASSEEGVGDEQFF.

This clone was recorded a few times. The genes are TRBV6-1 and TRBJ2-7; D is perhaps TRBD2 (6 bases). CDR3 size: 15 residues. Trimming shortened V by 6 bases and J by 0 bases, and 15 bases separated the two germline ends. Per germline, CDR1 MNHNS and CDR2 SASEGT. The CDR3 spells CASRAGTFSSYEQYF. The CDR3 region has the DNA TGTGCCAGCAGAGCCGGGACTTTTAGCTCCTACGAGCAGTACTTC.

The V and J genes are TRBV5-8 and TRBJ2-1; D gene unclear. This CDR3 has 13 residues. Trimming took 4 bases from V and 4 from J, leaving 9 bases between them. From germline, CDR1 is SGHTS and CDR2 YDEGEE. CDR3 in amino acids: CASSLSFYNEQFF. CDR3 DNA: TGTGCCAGCAGCCTTAGCTTTTACAATGAGCAGTTCTTC.

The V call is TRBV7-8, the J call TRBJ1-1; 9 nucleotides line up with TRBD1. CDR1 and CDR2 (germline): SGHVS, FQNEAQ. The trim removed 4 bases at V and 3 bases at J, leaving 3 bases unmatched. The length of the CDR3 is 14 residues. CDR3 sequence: CASSSRDRDTEAFF. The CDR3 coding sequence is TGTGCCAGCAGCTCCCGGGACAGGGACACTGAAGCTTTCTTT.

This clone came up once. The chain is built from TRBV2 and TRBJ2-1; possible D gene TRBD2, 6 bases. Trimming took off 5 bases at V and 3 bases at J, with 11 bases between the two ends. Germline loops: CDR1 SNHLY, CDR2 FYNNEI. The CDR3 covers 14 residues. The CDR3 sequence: CASSRTGDYNEQFF. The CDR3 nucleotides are TGTGCCAGCAGTAGGACGGGGGACTACAATGAGCAGTTCTTC.

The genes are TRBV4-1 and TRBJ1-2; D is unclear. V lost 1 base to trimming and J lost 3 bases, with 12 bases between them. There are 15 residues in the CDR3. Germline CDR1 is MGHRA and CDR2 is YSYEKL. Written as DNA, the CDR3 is TGCGCCAGCAGCCAAGTCGGGGTAGTTTACTATGGCTACACCTTC. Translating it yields CASSQVGVVYYGYTF.

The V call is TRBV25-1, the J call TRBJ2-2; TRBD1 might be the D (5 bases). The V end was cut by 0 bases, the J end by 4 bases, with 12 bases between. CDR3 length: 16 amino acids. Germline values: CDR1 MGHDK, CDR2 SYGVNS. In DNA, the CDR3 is TGTGCCAGCAGTGAATACGAAGGAAGGGGCACCGGGGAGCTGTTTTTT. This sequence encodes CASSEYEGRGTGELFF.

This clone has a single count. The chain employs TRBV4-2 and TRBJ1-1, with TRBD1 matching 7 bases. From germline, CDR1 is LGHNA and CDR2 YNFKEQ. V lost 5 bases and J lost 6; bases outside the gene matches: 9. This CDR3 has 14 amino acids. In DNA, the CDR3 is TGTGCCAGCAGCAAAGGGGACAGCACACCTGAAGCTTTCTTT. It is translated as CASSKGDSTPEAFF.

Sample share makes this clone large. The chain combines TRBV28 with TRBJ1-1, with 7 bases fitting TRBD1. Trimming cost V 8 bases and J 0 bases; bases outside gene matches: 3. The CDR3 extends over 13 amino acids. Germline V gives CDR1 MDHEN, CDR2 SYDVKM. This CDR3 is CASEQGLNTEAFF. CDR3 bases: TGTGCCAGCGAACAGGGGTTGAACACTGAAGCTTTCTTT.

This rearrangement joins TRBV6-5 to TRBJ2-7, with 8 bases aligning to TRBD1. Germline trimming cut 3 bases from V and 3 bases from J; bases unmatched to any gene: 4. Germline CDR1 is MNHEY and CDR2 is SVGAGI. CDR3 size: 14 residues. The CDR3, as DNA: TGTGCCAGCAGTTATAATACAGGGGGCTACGAGCAGTACTTC. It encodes CASSYNTGGYEQYF.